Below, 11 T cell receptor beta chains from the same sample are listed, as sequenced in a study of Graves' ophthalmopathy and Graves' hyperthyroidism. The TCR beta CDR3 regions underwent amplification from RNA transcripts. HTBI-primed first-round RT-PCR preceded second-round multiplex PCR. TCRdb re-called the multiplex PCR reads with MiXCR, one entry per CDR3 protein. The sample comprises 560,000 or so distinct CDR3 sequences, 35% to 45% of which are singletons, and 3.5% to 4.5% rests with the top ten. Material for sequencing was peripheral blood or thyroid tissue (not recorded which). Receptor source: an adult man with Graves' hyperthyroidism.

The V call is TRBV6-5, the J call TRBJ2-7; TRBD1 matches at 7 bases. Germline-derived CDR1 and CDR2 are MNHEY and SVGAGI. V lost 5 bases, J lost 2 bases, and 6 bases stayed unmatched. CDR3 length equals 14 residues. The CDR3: CASSPDRVPYEQYF. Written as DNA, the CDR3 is TGTGCCAGCAGTCCCGACAGGGTTCCCTACGAGCAGTACTTC.

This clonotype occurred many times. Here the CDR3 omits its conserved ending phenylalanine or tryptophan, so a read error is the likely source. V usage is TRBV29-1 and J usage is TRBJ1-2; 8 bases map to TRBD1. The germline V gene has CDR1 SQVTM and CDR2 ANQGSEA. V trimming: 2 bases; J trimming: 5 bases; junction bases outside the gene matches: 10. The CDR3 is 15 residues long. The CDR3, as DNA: TGCAGCGTTGAACCCATGGACAGGGTTGGTTATGGCTACACCGTC. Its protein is CSVEPMDRVGYGYTV.

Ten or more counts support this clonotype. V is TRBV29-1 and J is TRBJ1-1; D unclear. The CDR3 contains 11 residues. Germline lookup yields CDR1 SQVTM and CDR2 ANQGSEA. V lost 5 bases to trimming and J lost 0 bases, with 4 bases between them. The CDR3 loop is CSVKVNTEAFF. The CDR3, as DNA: TGCAGCGTTAAAGTGAACACTGAAGCTTTCTTT.

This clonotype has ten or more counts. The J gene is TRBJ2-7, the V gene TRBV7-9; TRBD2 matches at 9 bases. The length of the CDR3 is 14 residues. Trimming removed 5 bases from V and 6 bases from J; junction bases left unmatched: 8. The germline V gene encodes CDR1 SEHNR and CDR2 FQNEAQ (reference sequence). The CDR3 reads CASSPGTSLGEQYF. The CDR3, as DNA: TGTGCCAGCAGCCCGGGGACTAGCCTCGGCGAGCAGTACTTC.

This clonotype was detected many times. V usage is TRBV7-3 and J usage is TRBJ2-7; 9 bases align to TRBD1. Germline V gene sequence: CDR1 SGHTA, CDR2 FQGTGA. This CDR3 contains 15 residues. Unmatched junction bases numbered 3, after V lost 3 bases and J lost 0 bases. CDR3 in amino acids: CASSLETGGSYEQYF. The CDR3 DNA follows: TGTGCCAGCAGCTTGGAGACAGGGGGCTCCTACGAGCAGTACTTC.

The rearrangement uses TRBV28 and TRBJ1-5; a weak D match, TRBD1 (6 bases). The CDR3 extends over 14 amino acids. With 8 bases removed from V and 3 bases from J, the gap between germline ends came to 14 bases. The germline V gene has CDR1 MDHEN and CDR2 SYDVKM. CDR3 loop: CASGNAGVNQPQHF. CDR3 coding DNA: TGTGCCAGCGGAAACGCAGGGGTCAATCAGCCCCAGCATTTT.

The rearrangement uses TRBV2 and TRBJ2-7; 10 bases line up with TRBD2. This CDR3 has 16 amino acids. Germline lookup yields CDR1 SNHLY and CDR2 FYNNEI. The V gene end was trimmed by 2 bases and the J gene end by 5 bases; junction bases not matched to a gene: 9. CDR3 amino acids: CASSERHPGLANEQYF. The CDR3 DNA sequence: TGTGCCAGCAGTGAACGGCACCCGGGACTAGCGAACGAGCAGTACTTC.

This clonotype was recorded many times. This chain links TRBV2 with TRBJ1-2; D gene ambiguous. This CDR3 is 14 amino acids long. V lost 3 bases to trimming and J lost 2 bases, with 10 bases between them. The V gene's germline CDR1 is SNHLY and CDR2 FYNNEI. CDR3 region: CASSDLGRNYGYTF. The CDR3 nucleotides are TGTGCCAGCAGTGACTTGGGCAGGAACTATGGCTACACCTTC.

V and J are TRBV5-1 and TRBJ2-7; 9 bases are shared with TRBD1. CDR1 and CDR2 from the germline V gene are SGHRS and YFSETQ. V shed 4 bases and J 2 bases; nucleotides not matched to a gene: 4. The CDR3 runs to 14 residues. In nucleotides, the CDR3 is TGCGCCAGCAGCCGACAGGGGGGGACCTACGAGCAGTACTTC. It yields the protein CASSRQGGTYEQYF.

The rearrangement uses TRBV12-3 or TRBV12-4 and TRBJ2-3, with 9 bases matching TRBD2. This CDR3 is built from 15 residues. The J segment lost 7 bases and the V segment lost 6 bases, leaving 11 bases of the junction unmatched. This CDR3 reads CASSLTPGLANTQYF. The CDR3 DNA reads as TGTGCCAGCAGCCTTACCCCGGGACTAGCAAATACGCAGTATTTT.

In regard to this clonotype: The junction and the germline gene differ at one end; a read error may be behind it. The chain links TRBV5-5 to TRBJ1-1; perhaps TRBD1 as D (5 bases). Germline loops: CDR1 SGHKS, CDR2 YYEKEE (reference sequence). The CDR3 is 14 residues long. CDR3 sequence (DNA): TGCGCCAGCAGCTTGTTTACAGGTGGGACCGAAGCTTTCTTT. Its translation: CASSLFTGGTEAFF.